This TCR beta chain was observed in a study of shared clonotypes between healthy human individuals. Produced via immunoSEQ multiplex PCR; TCRdb's table is partial and in-frame only. The sample records approximately 1.9 million clones, 93% being singletons. With 1 base removed from V and 8 bases from J, the gap between germline ends came to 16 bases. This CDR3 spans 15 amino acids. Per germline, CDR1 LNHNV and CDR2 YYDKDF (reference sequence). The sample holds one count of this clone. Terminally differentiated effector memory CD45RA+ cells were excluded by CCR7 positive selection of CD45RO-negative cells.

Sequenced material: naive CD8+ T cells from PBMCs. The genes are TRBV15 and TRBJ2-3, with D maybe TRBD1 (6 bases). This sequence was found in a man between 18 and 29 years old in good health. Some clones in this sample may be carry-over from other donors' samples. CDR3 amino acids: CATSRVGQRGGTQYF. The DNA of the CDR3 is TGTGCCACCAGCAGAGTGGGACAAAGGGGTGGTACGCAGTATTTT.